A single sample gave rise to the 6 T cell receptor beta chains below, sequenced in a study of neurological immune-mediated disorders. TCRdb re-derived calls from the 5' RACE reads in MiXCR, one entry per CDR3 protein. Seen here are tens of thousands of distinct CDR3 sequences, around 4.3% observed once, and the top ten hold just over 5.5%. The sequenced sample consisted of PBMCs. Source of these receptors: an older woman with multiple sclerosis.

The table lists this clonotype with many counts. The chain carries TRBV6-2 or TRBV6-3 and TRBJ2-3; the D call may be TRBD1 or TRBD2 (5 bases each). Germline CDR1 MNHEY, CDR2 SVGEGT. V was pared by 0 bases and J by 4 bases, with 14 bases between. The CDR3 consists of 16 residues. CDR3 coding DNA: TGTGCCAGCAGTTACTCGATGCGAGGGGCCCCAGATACGCAGTATTTT. Protein product: CASSYSMRGAPDTQYF.

This clonotype has just a few counts. This chain uses TRBV7-2 with TRBJ2-7, with D perhaps TRBD1 (6 bases). CDR1 SGHTA and CDR2 FQGNSA come from the germline V gene. The CDR3 runs 16 residues. V lost 0 bases and J 2 bases, leaving 14 bases between the germline ends. CDR3 in amino acids: CASSLASAGVPYEQYF. For the CDR3, the DNA is TGTGCCAGCAGCTTAGCTTCGGCAGGGGTTCCCTACGAGCAGTACTTC.

This clonotype was observed many times. The chain joins TRBV20-1 to TRBJ2-1; a weak D match, TRBD2 (6 bases). Germline V gene data show CDR1 as DFQATT and CDR2 as SNEGSKA (reference sequence). V shed 6 bases and J shed 0 bases, with 15 bases lying between them. The CDR3 has 15 amino acids. The CDR3 region has the DNA TGCAGTGCCACCCCTAGCGTTAGCTCCTACAATGAGCAGTTCTTC. Translated, it gives CSATPSVSSYNEQFF.

This clonotype was observed at least ten times. The chain is built from TRBV5-6 and TRBJ2-4, with D unresolved. Trimming took off 7 bases at V and 1 base at J, with 12 bases between the two ends. Germline CDR1 is SGHDT and CDR2 is YYEEEE. This CDR3 has 14 residues. In DNA form, the CDR3 reads TGTGCCAGCTTCCTTTTCTCGGCCAAAAACATTCAGTACTTC. Translated, it gives CASFLFSAKNIQYF.

This clonotype was detected ten times or more. The V and J genes are TRBV14 and TRBJ2-5; 7 nucleotides line up with TRBD2. The CDR3 has 15 residues. CDR1 SGHDN and CDR2 FVKESK come from the germline V gene. The V and J ends lost 1 base and 4 bases, in that order; junction bases with no gene match: 6. Written as DNA, the CDR3 is TGTGCCAGCAGCCAAGCGTGGGCTAGCGGAGAGACCCAGTACTTC. This gives the protein CASSQAWASGETQYF.

This clonotype was seen more than once but under ten times. The CDR3 nucleotides are TGTGCCAGCAGCGAGCTTGGACAGGGTGTGACAGATACGCAGTATTTT. This gives the protein CASSELGQGVTDTQYF. The gene calls are TRBV14 and TRBJ2-3, with 8 bases aligning to TRBD1. Germline assignment: CDR1 SGHDN and CDR2 FVKESK. The CDR3 spans 16 residues. V trimming: 5 bases; J trimming: 3 bases; junction bases outside the gene matches: 10.